Following are 28 T cell receptor beta chains from one sample sequenced in a study of cytomegalovirus exposure and HLA in healthy donors. PCR amplification relied on 60 Vbeta primers (plus 13 Jbeta primers). Libraries were prepared by immunoSEQ multiplex PCR; TCRdb keeps only in-frame clonotypes and omits some of them. The data contain around 90,000 clones, about four fifths of them singletons. Material for sequencing was PBMCs. Receptor source: a human donor in good health.

This chain connects TRBV29-1 to TRBJ2-5; 9 bases align to TRBD1. The DNA matches TRBJ2-7 better at its end, which makes the J call doubtful. Per germline, CDR1 SQVTM and CDR2 ANQGSEA. CDR3 length: 13 amino acids. The CDR3 spells CSVVEGTGSEQYF. The CDR3 DNA reads TGCAGCGTTGTCGAGGGGACAGGGAGCGAGCAGTACTTC.

V and J are TRBV12-5 and TRBJ1-6; maybe TRBD1 (6 bases). V was cut by 5 bases and J by 5 bases, with 10 bases left in between. Germline V lookup: CDR1 LGHNT, CDR2 FRNRAP. This CDR3 is 14 amino acids long. The CDR3 DNA is TGTGCTAGTGGTCTGGGGGGCCATAATTCACCCCTCCACTTT. Translation: CASGLGGHNSPLHF.

The J gene is TRBJ2-5, the V gene TRBV6-1; D is uncertain. The better agreement between TRBJ2-7 and the DNA end casts doubt on the J call. Germline values: CDR1 MNHNS, CDR2 SASEGT. The CDR3 spans 14 residues. The CDR3 coding sequence is TGTGCCAGCAGTGAAATGGTACAGATACACGAGCAGTACTTC. Amino acids: CASSEMVQIHEQYF.

The CDR3 DNA follows: TGTGCCAGCAGTTTAAGGATGTCAGGGCTCGGCGAGCAGTACTTC. The encoded protein is CASSLRMSGLGEQYF. The chain joins TRBV27 to TRBJ2-7; TRBD1 might be the D (5 bases). The CDR3 has 15 amino acids. Per germline, CDR1 MNHEY and CDR2 SMNVEV (reference sequence). Trimming left V 2 bases short and J 6 bases short, with 17 bases between.

CDR3 DNA sequence: TGCGCCAGCAGGGGACTAGCGGGAGGCCGAGCGTACTTC. Translated, it gives CASRGLAGGRAYF. The genes are TRBV5-1 and TRBJ2-4, with TRBD2 matching over 15 bases. The CDR3 loop spans 13 amino acids. With 5 bases clipped from V and 15 bases from J, the junction kept 6 bases outside the gene matches. Germline assignment: CDR1 SGHRS and CDR2 YFSETQ.

The chain links TRBV5-5 to TRBJ1-2, with TRBD1 as a possible D gene (5 bases). The CDR3 spans 18 residues. Germline V gene sequence: CDR1 SGHKS, CDR2 YYEKEE (reference sequence). V dropped 4 bases and J dropped 8 bases, with 30 bases sitting between them. The CDR3 spells CASSASTGRRTGERGYTF. The DNA of the CDR3 is TGTGCCAGCAGCGCCTCGACGGGACGCCGGACGGGGGAACGAGGCTACACCTTC.

This clone appeared once. This rearrangement joins TRBV7-2 to TRBJ2-5, with 7 bases fitting TRBD2. There are 14 residues in the CDR3. CDR1 is SGHTA, CDR2 FQGNSA, per germline. With V trimmed by 1 base and J by 7 bases, 6 bases remained unmatched. The CDR3 sequence: CASSLDGGRGTQYF. The CDR3 nucleotides are TGTGCCAGCAGCTTAGATGGCGGGAGAGGGACCCAGTACTTC.

This clone was observed a handful of times. The V and J genes are TRBV10-1 and TRBJ1-2, with TRBD1 as a possible D gene (6 bases). V gave up 3 bases and J gave up 4 bases, with 6 bases separating them. CDR3 length: 12 residues. Germline assignment: CDR1 WNHNN and CDR2 SYGVQD (reference sequence). CDR3 protein: CASSDRGYGYTF. The CDR3 DNA reads as TGCGCCAGCAGTGACAGGGGCTATGGCTACACCTTC.

The chain carries TRBV5-1 and TRBJ2-2, with 12 bases lining up with TRBD1. This CDR3 region has 15 residues. Germline V gene sequence: CDR1 SGHRS, CDR2 YFSETQ. After removal of 4 bases from V and 7 bases from J, the junction contained 5 bases not matched to a gene. The DNA for the CDR3 is TGCGCCAGCAGCCCTGGGACAGGGGGCGGCGGGGAGCTGTTTTTT. As protein: CASSPGTGGGGELFF.

The V and J genes are TRBV5-4 and TRBJ1-2; 12 nucleotides agree with TRBD1. V shed 4 bases and J 2 bases; nucleotides not matched to a gene: 9. CDR1 is SGHNT and CDR2 is YYREEE in the germline V gene (reference sequence). The CDR3 sequence is 17 residues long. The CDR3 region is CASSKGQGANTNYGYTF. CDR3 nucleotide sequence: TGTGCCAGCAGCAAGGGACAGGGGGCCAACACCAACTATGGCTACACCTTC.

J is TRBJ2-1 and V is TRBV5-1; maybe TRBD1 (5 bases). This CDR3 is built from 13 residues. Trimming took off 5 bases at V and 10 bases at J, with 16 bases between the two ends. The V gene's germline CDR1 is SGHRS and CDR2 YFSETQ. CDR3 loop: CASSYYQGGEQFF. The CDR3, as DNA: TGCGCCAGCAGTTACTATCAGGGTGGAGAGCAGTTCTTC.

V usage is TRBV4-2 and J usage is TRBJ1-3; the D is unclear. The V end was cut by 1 base, the J end by 0 bases, with 7 bases between. The germline gives CDR1 LGHNA, CDR2 YNFKEQ. CDR3 length equals 15 residues. CDR3 nucleotide sequence: TGTGCCAGCAGCCAAGGACTGAGCTCTGGAAACACCATATATTTT. Residues: CASSQGLSSGNTIYF.

This clone was found a few times. The chain has TRBV4-1 and TRBJ1-4; D remains unclear. V was clipped by 5 bases and J by 6 bases, with 16 bases between them. Germline loops: CDR1 MGHRA, CDR2 YSYEKL. The CDR3 covers 15 residues. For the CDR3, the DNA is TGCGCCAGCAGCTCATCCTCAGGTCGCGATGAAAAACTGTTTTTT. It specifies CASSSSSGRDEKLFF.

V and J are TRBV25-1 and TRBJ1-3, with 8 positions matching TRBD1. V trimming: 8 bases; J trimming: 2 bases; junction bases outside the gene matches: 2. CDR3 length equals 13 residues. CDR1 MGHDK and CDR2 SYGVNS come from the germline V gene. CDR3 residues: CASQDRAGNTIYF. CDR3 in DNA: TGTGCCAGCCAGGACAGGGCTGGAAACACCATATATTTT.

The chain links TRBV29-1 to TRBJ2-1, with TRBD2 matching over 9 bases. Germline CDR1 and CDR2: SQVTM and ANQGSEA. This CDR3 has 15 residues. The junction had 17 bases not matched to a gene; V was cut back by 7 bases and J by 10 bases. The CDR3 region has the DNA TGCAGCGGTTGGGGGGTAGCGGGGGCCTCGGGAGAGCAGTTCTTC. Its protein is CSGWGVAGASGEQFF.

This clone is a singleton in its sample. J is TRBJ2-7 and V is TRBV5-5, with TRBD1 matching 10 bases. The CDR3 loop spans 15 amino acids. The V gene end was trimmed by 4 bases and the J gene end by 3 bases; junction bases not matched to a gene: 7. The germline V gene encodes CDR1 SGHKS and CDR2 YYEKEE (reference sequence). CDR3 in amino acids: CASSSGTGAGYEQYF. DNA of the CDR3: TGTGCCAGCAGCAGCGGGACAGGGGCCGGCTACGAGCAGTACTTC.

V and J are TRBV29-1 and TRBJ1-3; D perhaps matches TRBD1 (6 bases). Germline V gene sequence: CDR1 SQVTM, CDR2 ANQGSEA. CDR3 size: 13 residues. Trimming removed 6 bases from V and 4 bases from J, with 13 bases in between. For the CDR3, the DNA is TGCAGCGTCTCGGGGGGCGCAGGAAACACCATATATTTT. This encodes CSVSGGAGNTIYF.

V gene TRBV27 combines with J gene TRBJ2-5; D ambiguous. Trimming stripped 7 bases from V and 5 bases from J, with 11 bases between. The CDR3 runs 12 residues. Per the germline V gene, CDR1 is MNHEY and CDR2 is SMNVEV (reference sequence). The CDR3 nucleotides are TGTGCCAGCACTGGGCTTGGGGAGACCCAGTACTTC. Its protein product is CASTGLGETQYF.

This clone has more than one count but fewer than ten. V gene TRBV9 combines with J gene TRBJ1-2; 12 nucleotides agree with TRBD1. The CDR3 covers 18 residues. V lost 4 bases to trimming and J lost 2 bases; unmatched junction nucleotides: 12. Germline V gene sequence: CDR1 SGDLS, CDR2 YYNGEE. The CDR3 sequence: CASSPSGTGGAGNYGYTF. The DNA for the CDR3 is TGTGCCAGCAGCCCGAGCGGGACAGGGGGCGCTGGGAACTATGGCTACACCTTC.

V gene TRBV11-2 combines with J gene TRBJ2-7; 8 bases match TRBD2. After removal of 1 base from V and 3 bases from J, the junction contained 5 bases not matched to a gene. Germline lookup yields CDR1 SGHAT and CDR2 FQNNGV. The CDR3 is 15 amino acids. The CDR3 coding sequence is TGTGCCAGCAGCTTAGGGACTAGCAGTGGCTACGAGCAGTACTTC. This encodes CASSLGTSSGYEQYF.

The CDR3 bases are TGCAGTGCTAGTGAGTACGAAAAACTGTTTTTT. Translation: CSASEYEKLFF. The chain employs TRBV20-1 and TRBJ1-4; D remains ambiguous. The CDR3 extends over 11 amino acids. Germline V lookup: CDR1 DFQATT, CDR2 SNEGSKA (reference sequence). V gave up 3 bases and J gave up 8 bases, with 7 bases separating them.

The chain couples TRBV5-6 to TRBJ2-1; 7 bases fit TRBD1. Germline V gives CDR1 SGHDT, CDR2 YYEEEE. The CDR3 runs 14 residues. V shed 6 bases, J shed 4 bases, and the junction held 7 bases outside the gene matches. CDR3 sequence: CASTWDRVYNEQFF. The CDR3 DNA sequence: TGTGCCAGCACCTGGGACAGAGTATACAATGAGCAGTTCTTC.

This clone was seen more than once but under ten times. The identical CDR3 is also encoded by other nucleotide sequences in the sample. The rearrangement links TRBV7-6 to TRBJ2-5; TRBD2 might be the D (6 bases). Trimming took off 5 bases at V and 3 bases at J, with 7 bases between the two ends. Germline V gene lookup returns CDR1 SGHVS and CDR2 FNYEAQ. This CDR3 contains 12 residues. CDR3 sequence (DNA): TGTGCCAGCAGCCCGGGGGAAGAGACCCAGTACTTC. It encodes CASSPGEETQYF. Drawing the rest from reference TRBV7-6 and TRBJ2-5, the complete variable domain is GAGVSQSPRYKVTKRGQDVALRCDPISGHVSLYWYRQALGQGPEFLTYFNYEAQQDKSGLPNDRFSAERPEGSISTLTIQRTEQRDSAMYRCASSPGEETQYFGPGTRLLVL.

This CDR3 is CASRRTGTAHQPQHF. DNA for the CDR3: TGTGCCAGCAGACGTACCGGGACAGCGCATCAGCCCCAGCATTTT. The rearrangement joins TRBV28 to TRBJ1-5; 7 nucleotides match TRBD1. This CDR3 has 15 residues. CDR1 is MDHEN, CDR2 SYDVKM, per germline. The junction had 10 bases not matched to a gene; V was cut back by 6 bases and J by 5 bases.

The J gene is TRBJ2-7, the V gene TRBV5-1, with D possibly matching TRBD1 (6 bases). CDR3 length equals 13 residues. With 1 base removed from V and 6 bases from J, the gap between germline ends came to 11 bases. CDR1 and CDR2 from the germline V gene are SGHRS and YFSETQ. CDR3 in DNA: TGCGCCAGCAGCTTGCAGGGGCAGTTCGAGCAGTACTTC. This codes for CASSLQGQFEQYF.

This clone showed up just a few times. The chain couples TRBV10-3 to TRBJ2-3; 8 bases agree with TRBD2. CDR3 length: 14 amino acids. CDR1 ENHRY and CDR2 SYGVKD come from the germline V gene. The ends lost 6 bases at V and 1 base at J; junction bases unmatched: 3. CDR3: CAISPAGGTDTQYF. For the CDR3, the DNA is TGTGCCATCAGCCCAGCGGGGGGCACAGATACGCAGTATTTT.

CDR3 amino acids: CASRGQGAGEKLFF. The CDR3 DNA sequence: TGTGCCAGCAGAGGCCAGGGGGCGGGTGAAAAACTGTTTTTT. The V call is TRBV6-5, the J call TRBJ1-4, with 8 bases matching TRBD1. Germline V gene sequence: CDR1 MNHEY, CDR2 SVGAGI. V lost 6 bases to trimming and J lost 7 bases; unmatched junction nucleotides: 7. The CDR3 consists of 14 residues.

As regards this clone: The same CDR3 can be traced to other DNA sequences in this sample. This chain links TRBV9 with TRBJ2-2; no firm D call. This CDR3 spans 12 amino acids. The germline CDR1 and CDR2 sequences are SGDLS and YYNGEE. V gave up 0 bases and J gave up 6 bases, with 3 bases separating them. The CDR3 sequence is CASSVVSGELFF. DNA of the CDR3: TGTGCCAGCAGCGTAGTATCCGGGGAGCTGTTTTTT.